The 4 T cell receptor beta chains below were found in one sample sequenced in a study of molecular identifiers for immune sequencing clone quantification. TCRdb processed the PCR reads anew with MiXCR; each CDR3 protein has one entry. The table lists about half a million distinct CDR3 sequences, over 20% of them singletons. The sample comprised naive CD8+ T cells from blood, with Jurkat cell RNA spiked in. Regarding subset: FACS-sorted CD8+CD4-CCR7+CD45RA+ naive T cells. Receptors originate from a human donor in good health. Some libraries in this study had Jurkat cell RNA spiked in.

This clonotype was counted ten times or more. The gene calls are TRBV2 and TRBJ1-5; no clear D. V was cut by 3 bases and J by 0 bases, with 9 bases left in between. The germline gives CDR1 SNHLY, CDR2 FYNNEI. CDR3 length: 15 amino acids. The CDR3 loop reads CASSDASHSNQPQHF. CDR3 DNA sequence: TGTGCCAGCAGTGACGCCAGCCATAGCAATCAGCCCCAGCATTTT.

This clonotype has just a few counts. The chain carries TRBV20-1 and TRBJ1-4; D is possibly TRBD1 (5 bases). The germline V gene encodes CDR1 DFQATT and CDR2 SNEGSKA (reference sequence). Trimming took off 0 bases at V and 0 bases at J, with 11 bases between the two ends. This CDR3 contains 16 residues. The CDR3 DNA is TGCAGTGCTAGAGATCTTTGGGGGGCAACTAATGAAAAACTGTTTTTT. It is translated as CSARDLWGATNEKLFF.

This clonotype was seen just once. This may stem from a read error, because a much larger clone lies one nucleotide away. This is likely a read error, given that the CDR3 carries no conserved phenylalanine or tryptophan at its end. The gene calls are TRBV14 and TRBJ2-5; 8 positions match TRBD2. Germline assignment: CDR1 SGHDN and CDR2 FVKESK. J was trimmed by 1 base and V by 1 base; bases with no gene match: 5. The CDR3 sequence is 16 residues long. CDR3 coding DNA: TGTGCCAGCAGCCAAGTGTTAGCGGGGCTCCAAGAGACCCAGTACCTC. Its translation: CASSQVLAGLQETQYL.

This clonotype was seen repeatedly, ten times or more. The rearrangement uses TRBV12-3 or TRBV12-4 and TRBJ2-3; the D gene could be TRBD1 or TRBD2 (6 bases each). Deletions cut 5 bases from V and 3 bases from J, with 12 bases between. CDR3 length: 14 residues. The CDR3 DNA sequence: TGTGCCAGCAGTGCCGCGGGGACAACAGATACGCAGTATTTT. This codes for CASSAAGTTDTQYF.